The next 8 T cell receptor beta chains were all read from a single sample in a study of monozygotic twins with inflammatory bowel disease. Following a re-call of the 5' RACE reads, TCRdb has one entry per CDR3 protein and lacks DNA. The repertoire table contains roughly 120,000 distinct CDR3 sequences. Specimen: blood. These receptors originate from a human donor with ulcerative colitis or Crohn's disease, or a healthy co-twin of an affected twin (not recorded which).

J is TRBJ1-2 and V is TRBV6-5; TCRdb outputs TRBD1, but without DNA this stays unchecked. CDR3 length: 13 amino acids. Germline CDR1 and CDR2: MNHEY and SVGAGI. CDR3: CASSRTPGRGYTF.

V usage is TRBV7-9 and J usage is TRBJ1-4. CDR1 SEHNR and CDR2 FQNEAQ come from the germline V gene (reference sequence). The CDR3 is 15 residues long. The CDR3 loop is CASSPVVTANEKLFF.

This sequence joins TRBV7-9 and TRBJ2-7. The CDR3 runs to 15 residues. Germline-derived CDR1 and CDR2 are SEHNR and FQNEAQ (reference sequence). Here the CDR3 reads CASSLGRIGVYEQYF.

This chain links TRBV4-2 with TRBJ2-7; the TCRdb call, TRBD1, lacks DNA for checking. The CDR3 is 16 residues long. Germline loops: CDR1 LGHNA, CDR2 YNFKEQ. The CDR3 loop is CASSQDIRQGSYEQYF.

This sequence joins TRBV7-2 and TRBJ1-5. Germline V gene data show CDR1 as SGHTA and CDR2 as FQGNSA. The CDR3 has 15 amino acids. CDR3 sequence reads: CASSLWQNSNQPQHF. The full variable domain, in which reference TRBV7-2 and TRBJ1-5 provide the parts outside the CDR3, is GAGVSQSPSNKVTEKGKDVELRCDPISGHTALYWYRQSLGQGLEFLIYFQGNSAPDKSGLPSDRFSAERTGGSVSTLTIQRTQQEDSAVYLCASSLWQNSNQPQHFGDGTRLSIL.

This sequence joins TRBV7-8 and TRBJ2-5; no DNA is available, so the TRBD2 call from TCRdb remains unchecked. CDR3 length equals 15 residues. The germline gives CDR1 SGHVS, CDR2 FQNEAQ. The CDR3 loop is CASLPQGLSQETQYF.

The chain has TRBV29-1 and TRBJ1-1. Germline V gene data show CDR1 as SQVTM and CDR2 as ANQGSEA. There are 11 residues in the CDR3. The CDR3 region is CSGGLRTEAFF.

V gene TRBV7-2 combines with J gene TRBJ2-7; the D gene TCRdb calls, TRBD1, cannot be checked with no DNA. Germline-derived CDR1 and CDR2 are SGHTA and FQGNSA. CDR3 length: 15 amino acids. CDR3 sequence: CASSLSASPTYEQYF.